The clone carrying this TCR beta chain was observed at least ten times. Its specificity is not known. CDR3 length equals 15 residues. The V gene's germline CDR1 is MDHEN and CDR2 SYDVKM. V gave up 5 bases and J gave up 3 bases; unmatched junction bases: 7. Researchers prepared the TCRbeta library using unique molecular identifiers, the study reports. TCRdb analysed the PCR reads with MiXCR anew, one entry per CDR3 protein. The data contain some 600,000 distinct CDR3 sequences, 10% to 15% of them singletons. These data originate in a study of T-cell reconstitution after alpha-beta-depleted transplantation in children. The study, taken as a whole, reports: Newly produced T cells mostly accounted for T-cell counts and diversity one year post-transplant. Where alpha-beta T cells came from about two months after transplant was reportedly several hundred expanded graft clones. For some patients, TCRbeta diversity was high at day 60 because of recipient T cells and thymic progenitors that survived.

This TCR was sampled from a male patient aged 10 to 17 who had a stem cell transplant for acute myeloid leukemia, so the T cells may come from the graft donor. J is TRBJ2-7 and V is TRBV28, with TRBD1 matching 10 bases. Specimen: PBMCs, mostly from graft donor cells, collected 360 days after TCRalphabeta/CD19-depleted stem cell transplant. For the CDR3, the DNA is TGTGCCAGCAGTCCATGGACAGGGGGTCACTACGAGCAGTACTTC. This encodes CASSPWTGGHYEQYF.